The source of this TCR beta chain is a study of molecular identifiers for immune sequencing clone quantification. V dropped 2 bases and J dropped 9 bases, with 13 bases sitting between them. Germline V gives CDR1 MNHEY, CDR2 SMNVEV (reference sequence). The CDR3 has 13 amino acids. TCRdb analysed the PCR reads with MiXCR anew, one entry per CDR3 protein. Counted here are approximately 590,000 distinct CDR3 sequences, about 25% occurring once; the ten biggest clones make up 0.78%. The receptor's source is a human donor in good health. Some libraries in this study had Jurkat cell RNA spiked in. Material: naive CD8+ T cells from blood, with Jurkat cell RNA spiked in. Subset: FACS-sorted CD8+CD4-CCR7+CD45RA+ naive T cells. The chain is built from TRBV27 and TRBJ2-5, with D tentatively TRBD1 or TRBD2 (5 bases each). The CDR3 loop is CASSLRGWESQYF. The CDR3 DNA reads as TGTGCCAGCAGTTTAAGGGGATGGGAGTCCCAGTACTTC.